This TCR beta chain was captured in a study of blood T cell repertoires in COVID-19. Study context: Researchers got acute and convalescent COVID-19 samples from the United States, Italy and Spain. Sources were T cells, B-cell-depleted T cells, or PBMCs; the material itself was cDNA or gDNA.

Germline CDR1 is SGHRS and CDR2 is YFSETQ. The CDR3 is made up of 14 amino acids. V was clipped by 4 bases and J by 2 bases; unmatched bases: 2. Followed longitudinally, the Seattle patients had been enrolled during active infection. Original processing methods: The assay estimated nucleated cells by amplifying reference gene primers. Sequenced by immunoSEQ multiplex PCR; TCRdb stores in-frame clones only, minus some. Clone size and V and J calls were adopted from that table, with D and trimming inferred from the DNA. The sample yields around 210,000 clones, 85% seen once. Sequences were obtained from peripheral blood. The clonotype originates from a man between 60 and 75 years old with COVID-19, enrolled during active disease. The chain joins TRBV5-1 to TRBJ2-7, with 11 bases that match TRBD2. CDR3 in DNA: TGCGCCAGCAGCACTAGCGGGAGCGCCTACGAGCAGTACTTC. Amino acids: CASSTSGSAYEQYF.